This TCR beta chain was captured by sequencing in a study of shared clonotypes between healthy human individuals. Study-wide results and limits: A reduction in generation probabilities was seen for non-shared clonotypes relative to those shared by all four donors. Sharing across four donors was highest in naive CD4 (about 5%) and lowest in memory CD8 (roughly 0.4%).

Naivety among CD8 cells was defined by CD45RO negativity and positive CCR7 selection, thereby excluding terminally differentiated effector memory CD45RA+ cells. Comments on this clone: Antigen: not known.

Produced via immunoSEQ multiplex PCR; TCRdb's table is partial and in-frame only. In the table there are nearly 2 million clones, approximately 94% of which are singletons. CDR1 is SGHVS, CDR2 FNYEAQ, per germline. The CDR3 is made up of 14 amino acids. Trimming cost V 6 bases and J 6 bases; bases outside gene matches: 8. Sequences were obtained from naive CD8+ T cells sorted from blood. The receptor was derived from a man younger than 35 in good health. The chain is built from TRBV7-6 and TRBJ2-3; 8 bases fit TRBD1. CDR3 loop: CASSLTGEDDTQYF. The DNA for the CDR3 is TGTGCCAGCAGTTTGACAGGGGAAGATGATACGCAGTATTTT.